This entry features one TCR beta chain sequence. Its antigen is unidentified. These data come from a study of cytomegalovirus exposure and HLA in healthy donors. 13 Jbeta primers and 60 Vbeta primers were used for the PCR. Per the original data handling: Later analysis identified 88 million or so unique TCR beta chains, about 10 million shared. The assay was immunoSEQ multiplex PCR, and TCRdb's table has in-frame clones only and misses some. That table is the source of V, J and clone size, and D and trimming were worked out from the DNA. The sample has roughly 100,000 clones, 70% to 90% seen once. The study's findings and limits: Some public TCRs appeared in many individuals, while most sequences were rare. Indistinguishable V segments, including TRBV6-2 and TRBV6-3, were excluded. Among TCR beta chains, those listed as cytomegalovirus-associated numbered more than 150.

There are 13 residues in the CDR3. V dropped 0 bases and J dropped 6 bases, with 10 bases sitting between them. The chain is built from TRBV5-3 and TRBJ2-7, with D maybe TRBD2 (6 bases). TRBV5-3 is an open reading frame, and its role is uncertain. The specimen was PBMCs. The TCR originated in a middle-aged man in good health and CMV-seronegative. The CDR3 sequence is CARSLERVCEQYF. The CDR3 DNA follows: TGTGCCAGAAGCTTGGAGCGGGTATGCGAGCAGTACTTC.